The 13 T cell receptor beta chains listed next were all sequenced from one sample in a study of CD8+ T cells in alopecia areata. RNA extraction and reverse transcription yielded cDNA as sequencing template. Data came from immunoSEQ multiplex PCR; TCRdb stores just in-frame clones and leaves some out. In the table there are fewer than 100,000 clones, 40% to 45% of which are singletons. The sample taken for sequencing was CD4+ T cells sorted from blood. These receptors came from a human donor with alopecia areata.

The chain employs TRBV29-1 and TRBJ2-1, with D uncertain. Trimming took off 3 bases at V and 7 bases at J, with 16 bases between the two ends. CDR1 and CDR2 from the germline V gene are SQVTM and ANQGSEA. This CDR3 is built from 14 residues. Here the CDR3 reads CSVEANNQANEQFF. In DNA form, the CDR3 reads TGCAGCGTTGAGGCCAACAACCAAGCGAATGAGCAGTTCTTC.

V is TRBV27 and J is TRBJ2-2, with D tentatively TRBD1 or TRBD2 (5 bases each). Trimming stripped 8 bases from V and 0 bases from J, with 7 bases between. The CDR3 spans 13 residues. Germline V gene lookup returns CDR1 MNHEY and CDR2 SMNVEV (reference sequence). The CDR3 protein is CASGGTNTGELFF. CDR3 nucleotide sequence: TGTGCCAGCGGGGGTACGAACACCGGGGAGCTGTTTTTT.

This clone was counted a few times. The gene calls are TRBV10-3 and TRBJ2-7, with D perhaps TRBD1 (6 bases). The CDR3 contains 16 residues. Between the trimmed V and J ends, which lost 5 bases and 2 bases, there was a span of 19 bases. Germline V gives CDR1 ENHRY, CDR2 SYGVKD. The CDR3: CAISRIGGRLTYEQYF. The CDR3 nucleotides are TGTGCCATCAGTCGAATAGGGGGAAGATTGACCTACGAGCAGTACTTC.

The genes are TRBV29-1 and TRBJ2-2; maybe TRBD1 (6 bases). V lost 4 bases and J 0 bases, leaving 9 bases between the germline ends. CDR3 length equals 14 residues. Germline V gives CDR1 SQVTM, CDR2 ANQGSEA. The CDR3 coding sequence is TGCAGCGTTGCACGGGACACGAACACCGGGGAGCTGTTTTTT. It encodes CSVARDTNTGELFF.

The chain recombines TRBV11-2 with TRBJ1-1, with unresolved D. The length of the CDR3 is 13 residues. From germline, CDR1 is SGHAT and CDR2 FQNNGV. With 0 bases removed from V and 1 base from J, the gap between germline ends came to 3 bases. DNA for the CDR3: TGTGCCAGCAGCTTAGAACAGAACACTGAAGCTTTCTTT. The encoded protein is CASSLEQNTEAFF.

This rearrangement joins TRBV14 to TRBJ2-7; no clear D gene. Germline CDR1 is SGHDN and CDR2 is FVKESK. The ends were cut back, 5 bases at V and 5 bases at J, with 7 bases in the middle. The CDR3 runs 11 residues. The CDR3 is CASSSVDEQYF. The CDR3 DNA follows: TGTGCCAGCAGCTCCGTTGACGAGCAGTACTTC.

This clone occurred a few times. The CDR3 loop reads CATSGQGDPDTQYF. In nucleotides, the CDR3 is TGTGCCACTTCGGGACAGGGGGATCCAGATACGCAGTATTTT. This chain links TRBV28 with TRBJ2-3; 11 bases line up with TRBD1. Germline V CDR1 and CDR2: MDHEN, SYDVKM. The CDR3 sequence is 14 residues long. J gave up 4 bases and V 10 bases, and 7 bases lay outside the gene matches.

The chain joins TRBV29-1 to TRBJ2-6; TRBD1 is a possible D gene (7 bases). With 4 bases removed from V and 2 bases from J, the gap between germline ends came to 12 bases. Germline loops: CDR1 SQVTM, CDR2 ANQGSEA. This CDR3 spans 15 amino acids. Written as DNA, the CDR3 is TGCAGCGTTGCGGAGGGGGCAACTGGGGCCAACGTCCTGACTTTC. It encodes CSVAEGATGANVLTF.

The chain uses TRBV5-1 and TRBJ1-1; TRBD1 agrees at 8 bases. The CDR3 extends over 13 amino acids. The germline gives CDR1 SGHRS, CDR2 YFSETQ. J was trimmed by 4 bases and V by 2 bases; bases with no gene match: 1. The CDR3 nucleotides are TGCGCCAGCAGCTTTCAGGGGGCCACTGAAGCTTTCTTT. It encodes CASSFQGATEAFF.

The genes are TRBV30 and TRBJ2-5; D is ambiguous. Germline CDR1 reads GTSNPN; CDR2 reads SVGIG (reference sequence). The V and J ends lost 4 bases and 3 bases respectively, with 6 bases between them. This CDR3 is 11 amino acids long. CDR3 amino acids: CAWTKKETQYF. CDR3 DNA sequence: TGTGCCTGGACCAAAAAAGAGACCCAGTACTTC.

This clone was detected a few times. The chain combines TRBV30 with TRBJ1-5; 7 bases are shared with TRBD1. The V gene's germline CDR1 is GTSNPN and CDR2 SVGIG (reference sequence). V shed 1 base, J shed 6 bases, and the junction held 3 bases outside the gene matches. CDR3 length: 13 amino acids. This chain's CDR3 is CAWSEGGGQPQHF. The CDR3 nucleotides are TGTGCCTGGAGTGAAGGGGGCGGTCAGCCCCAGCATTTT.

The chain carries TRBV5-6 and TRBJ2-1; no clear D gene. With 8 bases removed from V and 5 bases from J, the gap between germline ends came to 11 bases. CDR3 length: 12 amino acids. Germline V lookup: CDR1 SGHDT, CDR2 YYEEEE. The CDR3 here is CASSGQNNEQFF. The DNA of the CDR3 is TGTGCCAGTTCCGGGCAAAACAATGAGCAGTTCTTC.

In this sample, this clone turned up a few times. The V and J genes are TRBV29-1 and TRBJ2-3, with D perhaps matching TRBD2 (6 bases). V was pared by 3 bases and J by 4 bases, with 11 bases between. Germline V CDR1 and CDR2: SQVTM, ANQGSEA. CDR3 size: 13 residues. The CDR3 coding sequence is TGCAGCGTTGAGGTGGGACTCGCAGATACGCAGTATTTT. As protein: CSVEVGLADTQYF.